This T cell receptor beta chain was obtained from a study of graft-versus-host responses after intestinal transplantation. Study at large: Isolated intestinal, liver-intestinal, or multivisceral transplants had been given to the recipients.

With V trimmed by 6 bases and J by 4 bases, 5 bases remained unmatched. CDR3 length: 12 amino acids. Germline V gene sequence: CDR1 SQVTM, CDR2 ANQGSEA. Data came from immunoSEQ multiplex PCR; TCRdb stores just in-frame clones and leaves some out. The top ten clones hold 0.75% to 0.95% of a sample with fewer than 30,000 clones, approximately 96% of them seen once. This clone appeared once. As yet, its antigen is unknown. General study findings and limits: Recipient marrow contained GvH clones, some of which appeared first in ileum or blood. Where graft-donor T cell macrochimerism was present, patients had high graft-versus-host to host-versus-graft clonal ratios in allografts.

The V gene is TRBV29-1, the J gene TRBJ1-1; TRBD1 matches 7 bases. This sample comprised PBMCs, obtained just over 29 days after intestinal transplant. This TCR derives from a human patient who received an intestinal transplant, so some T cells may come from the graft donor. In nucleotides, the CDR3 is TGCAGCGTCGCCAAGGGGGCCACTGAAGCTTTCTTT. It translates to CSVAKGATEAFF.